A single T cell receptor (beta chain) is shown here with its context. This record comes from a study of PD-1 blockade in classical Hodgkin lymphoma. J gave up 7 bases and V 5 bases, and 3 bases lay outside the gene matches. Germline CDR1 and CDR2: SGHVS and FNYEAQ. CDR3 length: 14 residues. This table comes from immunoSEQ multiplex PCR, and its TCRdb copy is limited to in-frame clones, with some not included. Here the sample spans some 3,400 clones, about 81% being singletons. The time point here: cycle 4 day 1 (C4D1), after five to seven weeks of nivolumab. In every patient, relapse followed autologous stem cell transplantation, while exposure to brentuximab vedotin differed. PBMCs, once thawed, yielded CD8+ T cells isolated by magnetic negative selection.

This chain links TRBV7-6 with TRBJ2-1; 12 bases fit TRBD2. The receptor's source is a human donor with classical Hodgkin lymphoma. The material sequenced was CD8+ T cells from blood, taken before the fourth cycle of nivolumab. CDR3 DNA sequence: TGTGCCAGCAGCCCGACTAGCGGGGGTAATGAGCAGTTCTTC. It codes for CASSPTSGGNEQFF.